This T cell receptor (beta chain) was observed in a study of chemoradiotherapy in HPV16-positive cancers (dated 2022 in TCRdb). With respect to the entire study: Functional T-cell assays on cells from two HPV16-positive patients defined candidate HPV-specific T-cell clones and common TCR motifs. The study asked whether T-cell immunity against the HPV oncoproteins E6 and E7 changes during chemoradiotherapy and whether it affects survival. The candidate HPV-specific TCRs and motifs were then tracked in TCR repertoires from 86 patients with HPV-related cancers. What the study reported, not specific to this receptor: Improved recurrence-free survival in HPV16-positive patients was associated with expansion of HPV-responsive T cells during chemoradiotherapy. The survival association was reported for HPV16-positive patients, and the functional definition of HPV-specific T cells was derived from only two HPV16-positive patients. Expansion of candidate HPV-specific clones and E7-related TCR motifs was observed in the tumor microenvironment during treatment, whereas no such expansion was observed for non-HPV-specific T cells.

CDR1 SNHLY and CDR2 FYNNEI were looked up in the germline V gene. From the cysteine through the phenylalanine, the CDR3 covers 15 amino acids. Just CDR3 DNA is preserved here, 45 bases in frame from base 1. V ends up 4 bases short and J 4 bases short, with an unmatched junction base count of 7. Repertoires were sampled repeatedly over the course of chemoradiotherapy so that clonal expansion in the tumor microenvironment could be followed. Libraries were constructed by the immunoSEQ multiplex PCR assay. TCRdb limited this immuneACCESS table to in-frame rearrangements with V and J called. A share of clones is missing; checked studies link under half to unresolved V genes, and the rest is unexplained. For this sample the table gives around 17,000 clones, of which nearly 90% were detected only once. The ten biggest clones cover less than 2.5% of the sample. About this clone itself: The target of this receptor is not known. No much larger clonotype is one base removed from it; base qualities were not supplied.

The TCR was taken from a human donor with HPV-associated anogenital cancer. Sequencing used blood, obtained from a patient who underwent chemoradiotherapy. The rearrangement joined TRBV2 to TRBJ2-1; the central 7 bases match TRBD1. At the DNA level, the sequence is TGTGCCAGCAGTGTTCAGGGGACAGTGTACAATGAGCAGTTCTTC. Translated, it reads CASSVQGTVYNEQFF.